This TCR beta chain emerged from a study of control samples from healthy donors and cancer patients. This table comes from immunoSEQ multiplex PCR, and its TCRdb copy is limited to in-frame clones, with some not included. Counted here are more than 95,000 clones, 80% to 90% occurring once; the ten biggest clones make up about 1.1%. The CDR3 totals 13 residues. Deletions cut 5 bases from V and 3 bases from J, with 10 bases between. The specimen was PBMCs. This TCR was recovered from a woman aged 45-60 years with colorectal cancer. The chain joins TRBV12-3 or TRBV12-4 to TRBJ2-5; weak D call: TRBD2 (5 bases). In nucleotides, the CDR3 is TGTGCCAGCAGTCCCCGGGGTAAAGAGACCCAGTACTTC. Its translation: CASSPRGKETQYF.